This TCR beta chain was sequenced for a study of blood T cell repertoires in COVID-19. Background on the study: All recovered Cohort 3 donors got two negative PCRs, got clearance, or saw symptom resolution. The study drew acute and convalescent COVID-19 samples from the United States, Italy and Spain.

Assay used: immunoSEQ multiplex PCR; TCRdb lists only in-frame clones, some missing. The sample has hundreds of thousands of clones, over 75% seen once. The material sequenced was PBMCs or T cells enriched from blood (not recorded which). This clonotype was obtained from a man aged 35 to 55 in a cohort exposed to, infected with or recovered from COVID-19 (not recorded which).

For the CDR3, the DNA is TGTGCCAGCAGTTTTGGGACAGGGACTCAGCCCCAGCATTTT. This sequence encodes CASSFGTGTQPQHF. This chain links TRBV28 with TRBJ1-5; TRBD1 matches 9 bases. The CDR3 runs 14 residues. V was pared by 3 bases and J by 6 bases, with 3 bases of the junction left unmatched. From germline, CDR1 is MDHEN and CDR2 SYDVKM.